The clone carrying this T cell receptor (beta chain) was recorded many times. Its antigen is currently unknown. This record belongs to a study of blood T cells in healthy people across ages. Study-wide background: Per two T cells, template switching captured roughly one barcoded beta molecule. General study results and limits: In long-lived donors, naive CD4+ cell counts and diversity exceeded those of aged donors.

The V end lost 6 bases, the J end lost 7 bases, and 15 bases lay between the germline ends. This CDR3 is built from 14 residues. The germline gives CDR1 LGHNA, CDR2 YNFKEQ. With a J-beta primer mix and a sample-barcoded 5' primer, a second PCR ran about 7 to 11 cycles. Every single cDNA molecule received a tag from a template-switch adaptor with 12 random nucleotides. TCRdb recomputed calls from the 5' RACE reads with MiXCR, one row per CDR3 protein. The table records about 1 million distinct CDR3 sequences, roughly 24% of them present only once. These data were also filed under a second study, of T cells of mothers and their children. That report notes: Per mother, over 9 million TCR beta CDR3 reads were obtained; per child, roughly 2.9 million.

The chain uses TRBV4-2 and TRBJ2-2; a weak D match, TRBD1 (7 bases). This clonotype was obtained from a girl aged 2 to 9 in good health. Sequencing was carried out using blood. The CDR3 coding sequence is TGTGCCAGCAGGTCCGACAGGGAGGTCGGGGAGCTGTTTTTT. Translated, it gives CASRSDREVGELFF.